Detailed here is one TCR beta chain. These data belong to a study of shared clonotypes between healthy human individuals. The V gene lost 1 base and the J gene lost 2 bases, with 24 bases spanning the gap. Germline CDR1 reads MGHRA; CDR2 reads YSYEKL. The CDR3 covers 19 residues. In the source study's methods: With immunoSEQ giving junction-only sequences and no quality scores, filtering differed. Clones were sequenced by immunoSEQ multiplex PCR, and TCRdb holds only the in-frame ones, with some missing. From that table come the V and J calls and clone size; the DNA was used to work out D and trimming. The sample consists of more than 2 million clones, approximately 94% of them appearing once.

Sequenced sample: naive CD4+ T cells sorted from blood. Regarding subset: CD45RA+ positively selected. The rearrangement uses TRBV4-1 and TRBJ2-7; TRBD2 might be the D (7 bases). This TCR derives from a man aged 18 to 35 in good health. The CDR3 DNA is TGCGCCAGCAGCCAAGTTTATTATTGGGGGGGGGCGAGCACCTACGAGCAGTACTTC. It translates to CASSQVYYWGGASTYEQYF.